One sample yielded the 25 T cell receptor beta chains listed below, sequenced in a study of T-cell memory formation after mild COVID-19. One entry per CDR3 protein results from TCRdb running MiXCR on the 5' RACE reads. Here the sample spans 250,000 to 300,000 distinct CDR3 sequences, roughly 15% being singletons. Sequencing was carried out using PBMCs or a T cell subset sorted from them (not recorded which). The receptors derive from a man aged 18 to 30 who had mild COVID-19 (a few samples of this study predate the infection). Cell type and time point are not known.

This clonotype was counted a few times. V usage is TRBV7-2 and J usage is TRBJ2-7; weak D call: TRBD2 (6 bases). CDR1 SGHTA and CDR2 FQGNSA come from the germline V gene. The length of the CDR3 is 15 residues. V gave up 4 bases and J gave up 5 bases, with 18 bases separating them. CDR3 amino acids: CASSSNSGGGDEQYV. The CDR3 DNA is TGTGCCAGCAGCTCAAACTCAGGCGGAGGGGACGAGCAGTACGTC.

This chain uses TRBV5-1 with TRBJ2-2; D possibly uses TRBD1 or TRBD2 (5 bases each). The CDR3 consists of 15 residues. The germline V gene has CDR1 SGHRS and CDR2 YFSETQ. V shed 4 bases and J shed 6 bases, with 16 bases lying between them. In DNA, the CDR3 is TGCGCCAGCAGCATTGGGGGAGTGGCCGCCGGGGAGCTGTTTTTT. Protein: CASSIGGVAAGELFF. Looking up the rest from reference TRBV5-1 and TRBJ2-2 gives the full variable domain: KAGVTQTPRYLIKTRGQQVTLSCSPISGHRSVSWYQQTPGQGLQFLFEYFSETQRNKGNFPGRFSGRQFSNSRSEMNVSTLELGDSALYLCASSIGGVAAGELFFGEGSRLTVL.

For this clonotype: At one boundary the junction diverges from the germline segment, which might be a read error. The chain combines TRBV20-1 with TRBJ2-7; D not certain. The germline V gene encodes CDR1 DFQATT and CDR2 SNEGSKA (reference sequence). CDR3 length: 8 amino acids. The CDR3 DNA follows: TGCAGTGCTAGAGATCCAAACTTC. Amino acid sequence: CSARDPNF.

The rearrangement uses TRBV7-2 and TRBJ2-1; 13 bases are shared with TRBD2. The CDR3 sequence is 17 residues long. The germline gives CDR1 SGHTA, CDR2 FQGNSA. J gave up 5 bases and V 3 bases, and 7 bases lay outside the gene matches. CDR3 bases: TGTGCCAGCAGCTTCCCGGGGACTAGCGGGGACCACAATGAGCAGTTCTTC. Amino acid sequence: CASSFPGTSGDHNEQFF.

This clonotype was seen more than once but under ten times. The CDR3 sequence is CASSLAGSGELFF. The CDR3 DNA is TGTGCCAGCAGCTTAGCAGGGTCCGGGGAGCTGTTTTTT. V is TRBV7-2 and J is TRBJ2-2; D call uncertain. The V gene lost 0 bases and the J gene lost 6 bases, with 5 bases spanning the gap. CDR3 size: 13 residues. Germline CDR1 reads SGHTA; CDR2 reads FQGNSA. Drawing the rest from reference TRBV7-2 and TRBJ2-2, the complete variable domain is GAGVSQSPSNKVTEKGKDVELRCDPISGHTALYWYRQSLGQGLEFLIYFQGNSAPDKSGLPSDRFSAERTGGSVSTLTIQRTQQEDSAVYLCASSLAGSGELFFGEGSRLTVL.

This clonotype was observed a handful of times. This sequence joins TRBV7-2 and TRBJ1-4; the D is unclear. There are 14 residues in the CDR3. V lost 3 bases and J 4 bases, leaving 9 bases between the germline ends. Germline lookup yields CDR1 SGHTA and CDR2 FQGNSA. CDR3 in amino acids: CASSFAGINEKLFF. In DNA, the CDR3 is TGTGCCAGCAGCTTCGCCGGGATTAATGAAAAACTGTTTTTT.

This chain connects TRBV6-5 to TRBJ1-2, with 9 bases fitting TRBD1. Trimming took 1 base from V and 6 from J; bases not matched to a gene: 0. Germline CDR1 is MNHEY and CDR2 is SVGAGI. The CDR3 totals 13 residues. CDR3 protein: CASSYWTGDGYTF. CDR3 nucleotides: TGTGCCAGCAGTTACTGGACAGGGGATGGCTACACCTTC.

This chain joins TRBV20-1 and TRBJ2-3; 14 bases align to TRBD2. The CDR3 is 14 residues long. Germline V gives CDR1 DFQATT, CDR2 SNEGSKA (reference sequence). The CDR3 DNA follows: TGCAGGCCAGGGACTAGCGGGGGTAAAGATACGCAGTATTTT. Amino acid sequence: CRPGTSGGKDTQYF.

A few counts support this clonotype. The CDR3 coding sequence is TGCGCCAGCAGCCAAGATAGGCTCGGGGCCACCATATATTTT. This encodes CASSQDRLGATIYF. The J gene is TRBJ1-3, the V gene TRBV4-3; D is possibly TRBD1 (5 bases). The CDR3 covers 14 residues. The V gene's germline CDR1 is LGHNA and CDR2 YSLEER. Trimming pared 0 bases from V and 9 bases from J, leaving 12 bases between.

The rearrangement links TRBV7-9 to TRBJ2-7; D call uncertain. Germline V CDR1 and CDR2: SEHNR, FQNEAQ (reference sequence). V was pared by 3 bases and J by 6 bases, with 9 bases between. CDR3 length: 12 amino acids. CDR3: CASSFGVAEQYV. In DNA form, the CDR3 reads TGTGCCAGCAGCTTTGGGGTAGCCGAGCAGTACGTC.

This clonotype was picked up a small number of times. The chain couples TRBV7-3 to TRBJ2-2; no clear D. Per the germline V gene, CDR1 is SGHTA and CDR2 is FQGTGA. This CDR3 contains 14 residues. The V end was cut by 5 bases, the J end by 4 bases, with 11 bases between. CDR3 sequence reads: CASSPTPVTGELFF. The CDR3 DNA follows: TGTGCCAGCAGCCCAACACCGGTCACCGGGGAGCTGTTTTTT. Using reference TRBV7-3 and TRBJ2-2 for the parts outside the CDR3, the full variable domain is GAGVSQTPSNKVTEKGKYVELRCDPISGHTALYWYRQSLGQGPEFLIYFQGTGAADDSGLPNDRFFAVRPEGSVSTLKIQRTERGDSAVYLCASSPTPVTGELFFGEGSRLTVL.

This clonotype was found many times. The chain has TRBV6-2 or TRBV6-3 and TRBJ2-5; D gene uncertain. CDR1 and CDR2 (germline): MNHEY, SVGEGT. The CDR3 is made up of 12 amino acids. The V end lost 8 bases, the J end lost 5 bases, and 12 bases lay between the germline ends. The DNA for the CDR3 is TGTGCCAGCGCCGCATCGGAGGAGACCCAGTACTTC. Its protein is CASAASEETQYF.

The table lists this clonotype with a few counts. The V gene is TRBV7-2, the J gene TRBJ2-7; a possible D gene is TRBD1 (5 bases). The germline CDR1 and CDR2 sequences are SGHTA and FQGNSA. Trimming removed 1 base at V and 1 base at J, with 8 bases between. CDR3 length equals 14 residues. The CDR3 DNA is TGTGCCAGCAGCTTAGTCGCAGGGTCCTACGAGCAGTACTTC. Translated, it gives CASSLVAGSYEQYF.

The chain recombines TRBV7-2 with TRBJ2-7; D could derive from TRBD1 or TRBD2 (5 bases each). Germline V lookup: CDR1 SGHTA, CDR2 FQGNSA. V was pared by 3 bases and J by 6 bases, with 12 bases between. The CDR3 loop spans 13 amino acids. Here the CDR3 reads CASSFRGDGEQYV. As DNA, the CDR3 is TGTGCCAGCAGCTTTAGAGGGGACGGCGAGCAGTACGTC.

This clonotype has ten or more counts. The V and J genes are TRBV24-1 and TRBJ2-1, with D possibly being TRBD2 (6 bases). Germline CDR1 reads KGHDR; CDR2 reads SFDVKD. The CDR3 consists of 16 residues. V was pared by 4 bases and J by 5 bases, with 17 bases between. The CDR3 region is CATSDPRRRADNEQFF. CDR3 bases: TGTGCCACCAGTGACCCCCGGAGGAGGGCTGACAATGAGCAGTTCTTC.

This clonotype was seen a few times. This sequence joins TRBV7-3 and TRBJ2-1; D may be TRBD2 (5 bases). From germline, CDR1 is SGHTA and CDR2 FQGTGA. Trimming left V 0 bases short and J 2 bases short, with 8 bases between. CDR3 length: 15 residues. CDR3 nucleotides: TGTGCCAGCAGCTTAACGGGCGGGCCCTACAATGAGCAGTTCTTC. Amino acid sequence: CASSLTGGPYNEQFF.

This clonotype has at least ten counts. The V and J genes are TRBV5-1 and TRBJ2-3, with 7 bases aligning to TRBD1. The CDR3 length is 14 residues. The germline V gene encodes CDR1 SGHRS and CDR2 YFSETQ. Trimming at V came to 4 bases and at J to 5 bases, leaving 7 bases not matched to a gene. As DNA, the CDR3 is TGCGCCAGCAGCCTGGGACAGCCGGGAGATACGCAGTATTTT. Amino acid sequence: CASSLGQPGDTQYF.

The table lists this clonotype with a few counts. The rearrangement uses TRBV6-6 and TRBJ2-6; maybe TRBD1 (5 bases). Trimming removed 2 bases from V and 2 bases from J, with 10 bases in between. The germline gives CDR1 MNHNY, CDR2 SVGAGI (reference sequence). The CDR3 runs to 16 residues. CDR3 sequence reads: CASSYLAGTGANVLTF. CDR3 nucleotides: TGTGCCAGCAGTTACCTGGCAGGGACTGGGGCCAACGTCCTGACTTTC.

The CDR3 is CSANWDLYNEQFF. Here the CDR3 DNA reads TGCAGTGCTAATTGGGACTTATACAATGAGCAGTTCTTC. J is TRBJ2-1 and V is TRBV20-1; a weak D match, TRBD2 (6 bases). This CDR3 spans 13 amino acids. Looked up from germline, CDR1 is DFQATT and CDR2 is SNEGSKA (reference sequence). V lost 4 bases and J 4 bases, leaving 11 bases between the germline ends.

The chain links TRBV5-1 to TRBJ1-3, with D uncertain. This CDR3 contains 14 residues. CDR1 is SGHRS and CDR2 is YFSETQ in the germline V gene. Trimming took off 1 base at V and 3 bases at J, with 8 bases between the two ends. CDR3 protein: CASSLISGGNTIYF. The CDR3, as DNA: TGCGCCAGCAGCTTGATAAGCGGTGGAAACACCATATATTTT.

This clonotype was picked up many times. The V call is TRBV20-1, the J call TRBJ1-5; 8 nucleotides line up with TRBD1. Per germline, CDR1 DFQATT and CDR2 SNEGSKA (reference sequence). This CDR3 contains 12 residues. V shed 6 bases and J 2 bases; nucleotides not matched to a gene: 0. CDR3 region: CSAQGGNQPQHF. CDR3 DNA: TGCAGTGCACAGGGGGGCAATCAGCCCCAGCATTTT.

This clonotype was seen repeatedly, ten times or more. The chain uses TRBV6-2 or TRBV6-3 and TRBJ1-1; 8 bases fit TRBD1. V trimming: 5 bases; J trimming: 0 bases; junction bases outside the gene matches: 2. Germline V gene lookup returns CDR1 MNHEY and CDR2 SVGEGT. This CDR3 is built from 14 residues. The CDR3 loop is CASSPTGVNTEAFF. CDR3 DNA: TGTGCCAGCAGTCCGACAGGGGTGAACACTGAAGCTTTCTTT.

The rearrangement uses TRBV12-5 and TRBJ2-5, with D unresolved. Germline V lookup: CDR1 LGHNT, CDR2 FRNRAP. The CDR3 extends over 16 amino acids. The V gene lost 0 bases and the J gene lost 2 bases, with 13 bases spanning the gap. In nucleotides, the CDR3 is TGTGCTAGTGGTTTGGTAAACGGACCAAGACAAGAGACCCAGTACTTC. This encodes CASGLVNGPRQETQYF.

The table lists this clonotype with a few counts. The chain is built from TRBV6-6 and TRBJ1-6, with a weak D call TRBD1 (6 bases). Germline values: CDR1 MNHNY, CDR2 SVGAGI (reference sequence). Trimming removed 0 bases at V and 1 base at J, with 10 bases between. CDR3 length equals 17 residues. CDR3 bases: TGTGCCAGCAGTTACTCGGGGGCGCGGTCCTATAATTCACCCCTCCACTTT. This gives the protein CASSYSGARSYNSPLHF.

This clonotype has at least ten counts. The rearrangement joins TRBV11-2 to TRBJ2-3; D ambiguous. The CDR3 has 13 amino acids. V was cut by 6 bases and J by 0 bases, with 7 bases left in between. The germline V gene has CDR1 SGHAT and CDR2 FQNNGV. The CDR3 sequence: CASSQTSTDTQYF. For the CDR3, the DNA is TGTGCCAGCAGTCAAACTAGCACAGATACGCAGTATTTT. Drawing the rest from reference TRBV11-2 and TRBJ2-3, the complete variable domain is EAGVAQSPRYKIIEKRQSVAFWCNPISGHATLYWYQQILGQGPKLLIQFQNNGVVDDSQLPKDRFSAERLKGVDSTLKIQPAKLEDSAVYLCASSQTSTDTQYFGPGTRLTVL.